This T cell receptor beta chain comes out of a study of CD8 T cells in Susac syndrome. Broader study findings: The study conceded that its TCR sequencing and HLA analysis involved relatively few individuals.

To note about this clonotype: The antigen is undetermined.

The CDR3 runs to 15 residues. The V end lost 4 bases, the J end lost 3 bases, and 12 bases lay between the germline ends. The germline V gene encodes CDR1 SGHTA and CDR2 FQGTGA. The RNA input was about 0.5 to 1 ug, and it was reverse transcribed with random hexamers. From the immunoSEQ multiplex PCR reads, TCRdb called clonotypes with MiXCR, one entry per CDR3 protein. The top ten clones hold more than 0.09% of a sample with 180,000 or so distinct CDR3 sequences, almost 96% of them seen once. This chain uses TRBV7-3 with TRBJ2-2, with D possibly matching TRBD2 (7 bases). Source material: CD4+ T cells from PBMCs. The sequence was obtained from a human donor with multiple sclerosis. The CDR3 spells CASSSQGRDTGELFF. The CDR3 coding sequence is TGTGCCAGCAGCTCCCAGGGGAGGGACACCGGGGAGCTGTTTTTT.